This passage covers 15 T cell receptor beta chains from one sample sequenced in a study of post-analysis software for immune sequencing data. Whole-study results and caveats: TRBV5-6, TRBV5-1 and TRBV20-1 belonged to a set of roughly 5 TRBV segments that were more frequent in patients than controls.

Built from TCR beta cDNA, the libraries had unique molecular identifiers in them. TCRdb independently ran MiXCR on the PCR reads; one entry per CDR3 protein. The sample lists 350,000 to 500,000 distinct CDR3 sequences, approximately 39% seen once, with 6.5% to 8% in the top ten. These receptors are not linked to any known antigen. Sequenced input: blood. These receptors originate from a girl aged 2-10 years with multiple sclerosis.

V gene TRBV6-5 combines with J gene TRBJ2-7; 8 bases map to TRBD1. The CDR3 is 15 amino acids. CDR1 MNHEY and CDR2 SVGAGI come from the germline V gene. Trimming took 0 bases from V and 7 from J; bases not matched to a gene: 8. The CDR3 nucleotides read TGTGCCAGCAGTTACTCTAGCCAGGGGGCGTATGAGCAGTACTTC. It encodes CASSYSSQGAYEQYF.

The chain joins TRBV25-1 to TRBJ2-4; 10 nucleotides match TRBD1. Germline CDR1 reads MGHDK; CDR2 reads SYGVNS. CDR3 length equals 15 residues. The V segment lost 5 bases and the J segment 6 bases; nucleotides outside the gene matches: 7. The CDR3 bases are TGTGCCAGCAGTTTTAGGTGGGACAGGGGAAACATTCAGTACTTC. The encoded protein is CASSFRWDRGNIQYF. Based on the CDR3 plus reference TRBV25-1 and TRBJ2-4, the full variable domain is EADIYQTPRYLVIGTGKKITLECSQTMGHDKMYWYQQDPGMELHLIHYSYGVNSTEKGDLSSESTVSRIRTEHFPLTLESARPSHTSQYLCASSFRWDRGNIQYFGAGTRLSVL.

CDR3 coding DNA: TGTGCCAGTAACGCTCCGGGCAACGCTAACTATGGCTACACCTTC. Encoded protein: CASNAPGNANYGYTF. The chain employs TRBV19 and TRBJ1-2, with D unresolved. V dropped 7 bases and J dropped 0 bases, with 15 bases sitting between them. Germline V gives CDR1 LNHDA, CDR2 SQIVND (reference sequence). The CDR3 is 15 amino acids.

The rearrangement uses TRBV10-3 and TRBJ2-3; D possibly corresponds to TRBD1 (6 bases). Germline CDR1 and CDR2: ENHRY and SYGVKD. The CDR3 consists of 16 residues. Trimming left V 7 bases short and J 2 bases short, with 19 bases between. CDR3 region: CAINQDRLDNTDTQYF. CDR3 in DNA: TGTGCCATCAATCAGGACAGACTCGATAACACAGATACGCAGTATTTT.

Here the CDR3 DNA reads TGCGCCAGCAGCCAAGAGACTAGCCTTAGCACAGATACGCAGTATTTT. This gives the protein CASSQETSLSTDTQYF. The rearrangement uses TRBV4-3 and TRBJ2-3; 7 bases map to TRBD2. The V gene's germline CDR1 is LGHNA and CDR2 YSLEER. The CDR3 has 16 amino acids. Trimming removed 0 bases from V and 0 bases from J; junction bases left unmatched: 3.

This clonotype was seen a few times. The chain couples TRBV29-1 to TRBJ2-1, with D uncertain. This CDR3 has 13 amino acids. Germline assignment: CDR1 SQVTM and CDR2 ANQGSEA. V was cut by 6 bases and J by 7 bases, with 16 bases left in between. The CDR3 here is CSVRVAGSNEQFF. The CDR3 nucleotides are TGCAGCGTCCGGGTGGCCGGTTCTAATGAGCAGTTCTTC.

This clonotype was observed a few times. One end of the junction is discordant with germline, which a read error may explain. The chain links TRBV6-5 to TRBJ1-5, with TRBD1 matching over 10 bases. The length of the CDR3 is 15 residues. The germline CDR1 and CDR2 sequences are MNHEY and SVGAGI. For the CDR3, the DNA is TGTCCCAGCAGTAGAGACAGGGGGCAGGGTCAGCCCCAGCATTTT. It is translated as CPSSRDRGQGQPQHF.

This clonotype was counted only a few times. The chain carries TRBV7-2 and TRBJ2-1; 12 bases are a match to TRBD2. V lost 1 base to trimming and J lost 2 bases; unmatched junction nucleotides: 3. CDR1 is SGHTA and CDR2 is FQGNSA in the germline V gene. The CDR3 length is 17 residues. CDR3 residues: CASSLVPSGRAYNEQFF. The CDR3 DNA reads TGTGCCAGCAGCTTAGTCCCTAGCGGGAGGGCCTACAATGAGCAGTTCTTC.

The chain links TRBV10-3 to TRBJ2-1; TRBD2 matches at 8 bases. CDR1 and CDR2 from the germline V gene are ENHRY and SYGVKD. The V and J ends lost 3 bases and 6 bases, in that order; junction bases with no gene match: 4. The CDR3 is made up of 14 amino acids. The CDR3 nucleotides are TGTGCCATCAGTGATGGACTAGCCCCCAATGAGCAGTTCTTC. Its translation: CAISDGLAPNEQFF.

V usage is TRBV20-1 and J usage is TRBJ2-5; 10 bases align to TRBD2. The V and J ends lost 0 bases and 3 bases, in that order; junction bases with no gene match: 4. The CDR3 runs 15 residues. CDR1 is DFQATT and CDR2 is SNEGSKA in the germline V gene (reference sequence). As DNA, the CDR3 is TGCAGTGCTAGAGAAGGAGCGGGAGGGAAAGAGACCCAGTACTTC. As protein: CSAREGAGGKETQYF.

There are a few counts of this clonotype. The genes are TRBV5-5 and TRBJ2-1, with 7 bases matching TRBD2. There are 15 residues in the CDR3. The germline gives CDR1 SGHKS, CDR2 YYEKEE (reference sequence). Trimming cost V 5 bases and J 0 bases; bases outside gene matches: 5. The CDR3, as DNA: TGTGCCAGCAGTCTAGCGGAGAGCTCCTACAATGAGCAGTTCTTC. Its protein product is CASSLAESSYNEQFF. Combining the CDR3 with reference TRBV5-5 and TRBJ2-1 gives the whole variable domain DAGVTQSPTHLIKTRGQQVTLRCSPISGHKSVSWYQQVLGQGPQFIFQYYEKEERGRGNFPDRFSARQFPNYSSELNVNALLLGDSALYLCASSLAESSYNEQFFGPGTRLTVL.

The sample holds a few counts of this clonotype. The gene calls are TRBV4-3 and TRBJ1-2; TRBD1 aligns across 8 bases. In germline, CDR1 is LGHNA, CDR2 YSLEER. V lost 4 bases to trimming and J lost 1 base; unmatched junction nucleotides: 8. This CDR3 contains 16 residues. CDR3 nucleotides: TGCGCCAGCAGCCGCTCCCGGACAGGGCTTAACTATGGCTACACCTTC. Its translation is CASSRSRTGLNYGYTF.

The chain carries TRBV20-1 and TRBJ2-5; 9 bases match TRBD2. The end of the DNA aligns better with TRBJ2-7, so the J call may be wrong. This CDR3 region has 15 residues. Germline CDR1 reads DFQATT; CDR2 reads SNEGSKA (reference sequence). The CDR3 nucleotides read TGCAGTGCTAGACATGCGGGGGGGCTATCCTACGAGCAGTACTTC. Amino acid sequence: CSARHAGGLSYEQYF.

This chain links TRBV13 with TRBJ2-1; tentative D call: TRBD2 (6 bases). V lost 6 bases to trimming and J lost 6 bases, with 21 bases between them. Looked up from germline, CDR1 is PRHDT and CDR2 is FYEKMQ (reference sequence). This CDR3 is 16 amino acids long. This chain's CDR3 is CASRQRGTHAGNEQFF. The DNA for the CDR3 is TGTGCCAGCAGACAACGCGGGACCCACGCCGGCAATGAGCAGTTCTTC.

Remarks on this clonotype: The junction shows a germline mismatch at one end, possibly a read error. V usage is TRBV10-3 and J usage is TRBJ2-4, with 10 bases matching TRBD1. This CDR3 contains 14 residues. Germline CDR1 reads ENHRY; CDR2 reads SYGVKD. CDR3 protein: CATSEGQGKNIQYF. The CDR3 DNA is TGTGCCACCAGTGAGGGACAGGGGAAAAACATTCAGTACTTC.